The T cell receptor (beta chain) described here comes from a study of blood T cells in healthy people across ages. The CDR3 sequence is 12 residues long. The V end lost 4 bases, the J end lost 6 bases, and 9 bases lay between the germline ends. Germline loops: CDR1 MNHNS, CDR2 SASEGT. A sample-barcoded 5' primer and a J-beta primer mix were used in a second PCR of about 7 to 12 cycles. TCRdb re-called the 5' RACE reads through MiXCR, storing one row per CDR3 protein. The table shows over 1,200,000 distinct CDR3 sequences, with approximately 59% occurring only once. This sequence originates from a man aged 18 to 30 in good health. This chain uses TRBV6-1 with TRBJ1-1; D uncertain. Sequenced sample: blood. The CDR3 here is CASSVLEAEAFF. The CDR3 nucleotides read TGTGCCAGCAGTGTATTGGAAGCTGAAGCTTTCTTT.